This T cell receptor beta chain appears in the sequencing data of a study of Graves' ophthalmopathy and Graves' hyperthyroidism. Points from the study as a whole: The model forecast ophthalmopathy progression, reaching under 71% sensitivity and about 72% specificity.

Moderate-to-severe activity, CAS ≥3, NOSPECS ≥4 and duration under 3 months were recorded for donors with ophthalmopathy. Physicians reached a diagnosis by relying on clinical symptoms, serum thyroxine, TRAb, thyroid ultrasound and orbital computed tomography. PBMCs were obtained from 8 to 10 ml of fresh peripheral blood. As the template, RNA transcripts were used to amplify TCR beta CDR3 regions. An initial RT-PCR round employing HTBI primers preceded a second-round multiplex PCR. One entry per CDR3 protein, called by TCRdb with MiXCR from the multiplex PCR reads. The data show almost 750,000 distinct CDR3 sequences, with around 40% seen just once and approximately 43% held by the top ten. Worth noting for this clonotype: As yet, its antigen is unknown. A much larger clone differs from this one at a single base, so this may be a read error.

With 3 bases removed from V and 11 bases from J, the gap between germline ends came to 13 bases. The CDR3 is 12 residues long. In germline, CDR1 is SNHLY, CDR2 FYNNEI. The material sequenced was peripheral blood. This clonotype was sampled from an adult man with Graves' ophthalmopathy. The V gene is TRBV2, the J gene TRBJ1-1; the D is unclear. The CDR3 protein is CASSERRDWAFF. DNA for the CDR3: TGTGCCAGCAGTGAGCGAAGAGACTGGGCTTTCTTT.